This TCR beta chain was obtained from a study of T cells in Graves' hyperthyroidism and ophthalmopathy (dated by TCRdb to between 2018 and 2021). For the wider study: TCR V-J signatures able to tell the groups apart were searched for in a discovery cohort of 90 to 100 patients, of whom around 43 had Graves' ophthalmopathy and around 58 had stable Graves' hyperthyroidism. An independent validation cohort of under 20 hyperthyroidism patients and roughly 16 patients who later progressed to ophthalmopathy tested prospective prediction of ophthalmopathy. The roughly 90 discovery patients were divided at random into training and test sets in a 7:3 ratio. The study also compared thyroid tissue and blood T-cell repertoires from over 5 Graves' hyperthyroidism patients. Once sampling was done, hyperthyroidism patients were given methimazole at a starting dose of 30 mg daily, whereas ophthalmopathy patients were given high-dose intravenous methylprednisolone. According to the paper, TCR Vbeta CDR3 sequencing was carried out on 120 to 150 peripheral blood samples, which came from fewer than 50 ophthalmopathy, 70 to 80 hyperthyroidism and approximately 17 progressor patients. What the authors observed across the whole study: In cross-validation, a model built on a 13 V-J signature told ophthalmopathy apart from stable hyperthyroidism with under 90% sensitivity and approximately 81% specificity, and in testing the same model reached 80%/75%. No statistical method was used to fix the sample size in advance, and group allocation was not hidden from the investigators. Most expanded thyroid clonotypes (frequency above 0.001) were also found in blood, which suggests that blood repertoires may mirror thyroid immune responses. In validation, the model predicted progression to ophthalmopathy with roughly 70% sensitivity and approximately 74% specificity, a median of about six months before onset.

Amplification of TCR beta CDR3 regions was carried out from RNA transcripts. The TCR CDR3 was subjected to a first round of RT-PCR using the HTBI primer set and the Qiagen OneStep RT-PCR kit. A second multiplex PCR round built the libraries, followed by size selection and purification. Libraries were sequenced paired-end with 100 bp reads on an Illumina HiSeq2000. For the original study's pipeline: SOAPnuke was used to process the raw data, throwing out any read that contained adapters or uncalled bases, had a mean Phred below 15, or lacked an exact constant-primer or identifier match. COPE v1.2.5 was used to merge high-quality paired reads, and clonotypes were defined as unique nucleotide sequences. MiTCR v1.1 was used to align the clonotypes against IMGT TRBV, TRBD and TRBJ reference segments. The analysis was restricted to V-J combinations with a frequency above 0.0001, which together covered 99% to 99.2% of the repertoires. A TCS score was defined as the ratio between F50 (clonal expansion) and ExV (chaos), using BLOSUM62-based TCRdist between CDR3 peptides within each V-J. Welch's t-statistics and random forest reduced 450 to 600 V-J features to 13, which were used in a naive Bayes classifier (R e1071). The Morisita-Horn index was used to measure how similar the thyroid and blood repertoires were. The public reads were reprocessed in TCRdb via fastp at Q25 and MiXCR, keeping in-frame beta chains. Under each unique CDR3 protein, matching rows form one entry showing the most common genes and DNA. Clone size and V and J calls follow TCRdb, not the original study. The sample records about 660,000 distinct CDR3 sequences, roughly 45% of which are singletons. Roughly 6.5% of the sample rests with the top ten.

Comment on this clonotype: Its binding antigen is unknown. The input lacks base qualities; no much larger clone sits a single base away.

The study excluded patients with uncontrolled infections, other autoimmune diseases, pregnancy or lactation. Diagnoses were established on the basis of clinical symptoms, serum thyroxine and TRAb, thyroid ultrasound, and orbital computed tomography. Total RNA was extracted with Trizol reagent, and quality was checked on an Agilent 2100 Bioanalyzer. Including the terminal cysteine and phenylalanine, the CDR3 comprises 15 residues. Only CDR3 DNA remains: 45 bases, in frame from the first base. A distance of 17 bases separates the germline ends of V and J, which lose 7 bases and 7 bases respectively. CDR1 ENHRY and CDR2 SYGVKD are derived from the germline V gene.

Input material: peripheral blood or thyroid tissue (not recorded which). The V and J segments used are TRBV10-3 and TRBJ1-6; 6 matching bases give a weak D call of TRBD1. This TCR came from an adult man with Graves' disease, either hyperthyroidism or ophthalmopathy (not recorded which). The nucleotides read TGTGCCATCACTCGGGGGCAGGGTTTGAATTCACCCCTCCACTTT. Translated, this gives CAITRGQGLNSPLHF.